The 10 T cell receptor beta chains given below trace back to one sample, sequenced in a study of shared clonotypes between healthy human individuals. The repertoire was sequenced with immunoSEQ multiplex PCR; TCRdb's copy has only in-frame clones and lacks some. The sample consists of about 490,000 clones, roughly 85% of them appearing once. Sequencing input: PBMCs. The receptor set was obtained from a woman aged 40 to 50 in good health. Some clones in this sample may be carry-over from other donors' samples.

The V call is TRBV6-6, the J call TRBJ2-7, with TRBD1 matching 11 bases. V was clipped by 5 bases and J by 2 bases; unmatched bases: 2. Germline lookup yields CDR1 MNHNY and CDR2 SVGAGI (reference sequence). CDR3 length equals 14 residues. The CDR3 spells CASSPGQGAYEQYF. The CDR3 bases are TGTGCCAGCAGTCCGGGACAGGGGGCCTACGAGCAGTACTTC.

Note on this clone: This could be a read error, since a much larger clone is one nucleotide away. The genes are TRBV2 and TRBJ1-4; 7 bases line up with TRBD1. Germline CDR1 SNHLY, CDR2 FYNNEI. The CDR3 extends over 14 amino acids. The CDR3 here is CASTWNRGNDKLFF. CDR3 coding DNA: TGTGCCAGCACCTGGAACAGGGGTAATGACAAACTGTTTTTT. Combining the CDR3 with reference TRBV2 and TRBJ1-4 gives the whole variable domain EPEVTQTPSHQVTQMGQEVILRCVPISNHLYFYWYRQILGQKVEFLVSFYNNEISEKSEIFDDQFSVERPDGSNFTLKIRSTKLEDSAMYFCASTWNRGNDKLFFGSGTQLSVL.

The chain couples TRBV30 to TRBJ2-3, with 12 nucleotides matching TRBD2. This CDR3 has 16 amino acids. J gave up 3 bases and V 3 bases, and 7 bases lay outside the gene matches. Germline V gene sequence: CDR1 GTSNPN, CDR2 SVGIG (reference sequence). In nucleotides, the CDR3 is TGTGCCTGGAGACGGCTAGCGGGAGGGCCGACAGATACGCAGTATTTT. Its protein product is CAWRRLAGGPTDTQYF.

CDR3 in DNA: TGTGCCAGCAGCTCCTGGCGGGACAGGGGGGGGTACGAGCAGTACTTC. It is translated as CASSSWRDRGGYEQYF. The chain is built from TRBV7-2 and TRBJ2-7, with 11 nucleotides matching TRBD1. Germline CDR1 reads SGHTA; CDR2 reads FQGNSA. With V trimmed by 4 bases and J by 4 bases, 9 bases remained unmatched. The CDR3 length is 16 residues.

The V call is TRBV18, the J call TRBJ2-4; no clear D. This CDR3 has 13 residues. Germline-derived CDR1 and CDR2 are KGHSH and LQKENI. The V end was cut by 6 bases, the J end by 0 bases, with 6 bases between. CDR3 in DNA: TGTGCCAGCTCCGACATAGCCAAAAACATTCAGTACTTC. Protein product: CASSDIAKNIQYF.

The chain couples TRBV6-5 to TRBJ2-1; D is uncertain. V lost 5 bases, J lost 4 bases, and 15 bases lay in between. The germline V gene has CDR1 MNHEY and CDR2 SVGAGI. The CDR3 covers 15 residues. CDR3 nucleotide sequence: TGTGCCAGCAGTACCTCTTACACTCTTTACAATGAGCAGTTCTTC. Amino acids: CASSTSYTLYNEQFF.

This chain uses TRBV7-2 with TRBJ2-7; 8 bases line up with TRBD1. CDR1 is SGHTA, CDR2 FQGNSA, per germline. This CDR3 is built from 15 residues. V shed 5 bases, J shed 7 bases, and the junction held 13 bases outside the gene matches. CDR3 DNA sequence: TGTGCCAGCAGCACCCGGACAGGGAGTTTGGGTGAGCAGTACTTC. Protein sequence: CASSTRTGSLGEQYF.

This sequence joins TRBV2 and TRBJ1-5; D uncertain. CDR1 and CDR2 (germline): SNHLY, FYNNEI. The CDR3 contains 13 residues. Deletions cut 4 bases from V and 3 bases from J, with 7 bases between. CDR3 bases: TGTGCCAGCAGTGTTACTACCAATCAGCCCCAGCATTTT. This sequence encodes CASSVTTNQPQHF.

The chain has TRBV18 and TRBJ2-7; D unclear. This CDR3 comprises 15 residues. The V end lost 4 bases, the J end lost 2 bases, and 15 bases lay between the germline ends. Germline CDR1 and CDR2: KGHSH and LQKENI. In DNA, the CDR3 is TGTGCCAGCTCACTCGGACGGCAGCCCACCTACGAGCAGTACTTC. Its translation is CASSLGRQPTYEQYF.

This clone was counted a single time. V is TRBV4-2 and J is TRBJ2-7; D is perhaps TRBD2 (6 bases). The germline V gene encodes CDR1 LGHNA and CDR2 YNFKEQ. Trimming took 5 bases from V and 0 from J, leaving 11 bases between them. The CDR3 loop spans 14 amino acids. CDR3 in DNA: TGTGCCAGCAGCGGTCTCGGGGGCTCCTACGAGCAGTACTTC. Protein product: CASSGLGGSYEQYF.